This T cell receptor (beta chain) was obtained from a study of CD8 T cells in Susac syndrome. In the study overall: Of the sequenced Susac syndrome patients, six had active disease and eight were in remission. When their blood was taken, patients with Susac syndrome were therapy-naive, taking corticosteroids, or taking intravenous immunoglobulin alone.

Random-hexamer reverse transcription was applied to about 0.45 to 1 ug RNA. By means of immunoSEQ multiplex PCR, TCR beta CDR3 spanning 54 Vbeta and 13 Jbeta underwent amplification. TCRdb used MiXCR to reprocess the immunoSEQ multiplex PCR reads, holding one entry per CDR3 protein. Here the sample spans about 180,000 distinct CDR3 sequences, 94% being singletons. V was clipped by 2 bases and J by 8 bases, with 12 bases between them. Germline CDR1 DFQATT, CDR2 SNEGSKA (reference sequence). The CDR3 has 12 residues. The genes are TRBV20-1 and TRBJ1-2; maybe TRBD1 (6 bases). The clonotype was recovered from a human donor with Susac syndrome. Sequencing was carried out using CD4+ T cells from PBMCs. The CDR3 loop is CSARTGGGGYTF. DNA for the CDR3: TGCAGTGCTAGAACGGGGGGCGGGGGCTACACCTTC.